The 3 T cell receptor beta chains in this list originate from one sample, sequenced in a study of tumor and adjacent non-tumor tissue in lung cancer (dated by TCRdb to the late 2010s). The method was multiplex PCR. Sequenced on an Illumina HiSeq 2500. TCRbeta libraries were constructed through three rounds of nested PCR with primers (Table S4) according to protocols adapted from ARM-PCR. TCRdb redid the processing of the public reads, applying fastp at Q25 and MiXCR, and retained in-frame beta chains. Rows are combined by CDR3 protein, so each entry shows the most common genes and DNA. This sample holds tens of thousands of distinct CDR3 sequences; roughly 60% were observed only once. Clones ranked in the top ten supply roughly 20% of the sample. RNA was extracted from bulk unsorted tissue and checked for quality with a NanoDrop ND-1000 and an Agilent 2100. Normal lung samples were distant non-tumor tissue taken more than 3 cm from the tumor edge.

Sequencing used distant non-tumor lung tissue. The receptors were gathered from a woman in her 40s with non-small cell lung cancer.

On this clonotype: This sequence may be a read error, since a much larger clone differs from it by one base. This chain uses TRBV30 with TRBJ1-1, with D perhaps matching TRBD1 (5 bases). CDR3 length: 18 residues. With 5 bases removed from V and 3 bases from J, the gap between germline ends came to 28 bases. The germline V gene encodes CDR1 GTSNPN and CDR2 SVGIG (reference sequence). DNA of the CDR3: TGTGCCTGGCTTAGATCCCCGACACGTAGGCCGGGGGACACTGAAGCTTTCTTT. As protein: CAWLRSPTRRPGDTEAFF.

By share, this clonotype counts as medium-sized. The chain carries TRBV11-2 and TRBJ2-5; weak D call: TRBD1 (6 bases). With 1 base removed from V and 4 bases from J, the gap between germline ends came to 19 bases. Germline V gene data show CDR1 as SGHAT and CDR2 as FQNNGV. The CDR3 is 17 amino acids. The CDR3 DNA reads TGTGCCAGCAGCTTAGGACCCAACAGGGTCGGAAGAGAGACCCAGTACTTC. It yields the protein CASSLGPNRVGRETQYF.

The chain employs TRBV11-2 and TRBJ2-1, with 13 bases fitting TRBD2. V lost 4 bases and J lost 16; bases outside the gene matches: 4. The V gene's germline CDR1 is SGHAT and CDR2 FQNNGV. The CDR3 spans 12 residues. In DNA form, the CDR3 reads TGTGCCAGCAGCTCACTAGCGGGAGGGGGATTCTTC. This encodes CASSSLAGGGFF.